This T cell receptor beta chain came from a study of control samples from healthy donors and cancer patients (dated by TCRdb to 2020 to 2021). The trim is 8 bases for V and 6 bases for J, with a gap of 17 bases between the germline ends. The cysteine opens and the phenylalanine closes a CDR3 of 14 amino acids. Solely the CDR3 DNA is kept, with 42 bases framed from the first base. The germline V gene (reference sequence) specifies MNHNY as CDR1 and SVGAGI as CDR2. Note on this clone: Its target antigen remains unknown. No quality values exist for individual bases; no much larger clone is one base distant.

Library prep was done by the immunoSEQ multiplex PCR assay. In its TCRdb copy, this immuneACCESS table keeps in-frame sequences only and misses some clones. Where compared with another copy, unresolved V genes explain less than half of these, and the others have no known cause. Within this sample are approximately 71,000 clones, with just under 90% of them counted one time only. Around a fifth of the sample is held by the ten biggest clonotypes. The receptor was derived from a man between 60 and 75 years old with lung cancer. The material sequenced was PBMCs. Recombination joined TRBV6-6 with TRBJ2-1; the D segment could be TRBD1, given 6 matching bases. The nucleotide sequence is given as TGTGCCAGCTCTATGGGGGCCGAGTTCAATGAGCAGTTCTTC. Translation gives CASSMGAEFNEQFF.